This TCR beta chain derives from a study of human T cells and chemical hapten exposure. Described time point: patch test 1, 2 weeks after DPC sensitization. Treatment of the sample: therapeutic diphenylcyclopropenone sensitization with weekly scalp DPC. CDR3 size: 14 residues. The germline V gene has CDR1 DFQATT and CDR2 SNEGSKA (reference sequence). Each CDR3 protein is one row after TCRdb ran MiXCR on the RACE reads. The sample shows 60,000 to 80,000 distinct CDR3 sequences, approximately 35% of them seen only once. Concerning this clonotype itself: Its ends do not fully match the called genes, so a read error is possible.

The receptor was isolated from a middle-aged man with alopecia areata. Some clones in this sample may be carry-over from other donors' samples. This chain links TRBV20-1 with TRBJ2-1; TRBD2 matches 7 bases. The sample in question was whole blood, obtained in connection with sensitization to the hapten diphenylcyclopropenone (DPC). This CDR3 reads CSARELATYNEQFF. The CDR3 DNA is TGCAGTGCGAGAGAACTAGCGACCTACAATGAGCAGTTCTTC.